Below, one T cell receptor (beta chain) is given with its context. What it recognizes is unknown. J was trimmed by 3 bases and V by 6 bases; bases with no gene match: 8. Germline CDR1 and CDR2: MDHEN and SYDVKM. The CDR3 extends over 16 amino acids. The data stem from a study of cytomegalovirus exposure and HLA in healthy donors. PCR used 60 Vbeta primers and 13 Jbeta primers. TCRdb's table, derived via immunoSEQ multiplex PCR, lists solely in-frame clones and lacks some. Of over 85,000 clones listed, over 65% are singletons. Overall study results and limits: Common viral pathogens seemed, in a later analysis, to connect with several of the most significant clusters. Follow-up analysis later connected one missense variant in DCLRE1C with trimming of TCR beta V- and J-genes.

This TCR derives from a man aged 30 to 45 in good health and CMV-seropositive. Sequencing input: PBMCs. V gene TRBV28 combines with J gene TRBJ2-1; 10 nucleotides line up with TRBD1. The CDR3 spells CASSPMDRGDYNEQFF. The CDR3 nucleotides are TGTGCCAGCAGCCCAATGGACAGGGGGGACTACAATGAGCAGTTCTTC.